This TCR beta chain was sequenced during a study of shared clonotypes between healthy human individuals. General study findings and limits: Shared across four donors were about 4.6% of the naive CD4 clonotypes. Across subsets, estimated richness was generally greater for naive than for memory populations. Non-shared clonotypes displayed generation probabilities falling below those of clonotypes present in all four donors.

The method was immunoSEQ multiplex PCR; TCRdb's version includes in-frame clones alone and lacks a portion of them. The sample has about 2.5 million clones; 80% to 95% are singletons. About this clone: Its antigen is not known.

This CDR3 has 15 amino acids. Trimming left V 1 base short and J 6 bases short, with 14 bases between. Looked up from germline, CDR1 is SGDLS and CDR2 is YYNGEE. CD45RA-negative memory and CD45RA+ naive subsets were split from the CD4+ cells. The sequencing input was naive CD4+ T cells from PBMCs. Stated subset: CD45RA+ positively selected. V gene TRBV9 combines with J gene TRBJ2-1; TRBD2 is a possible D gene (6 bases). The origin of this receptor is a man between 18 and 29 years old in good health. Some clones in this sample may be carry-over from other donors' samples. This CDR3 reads CASSVFPTSPNEQFF. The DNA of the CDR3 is TGTGCCAGCAGCGTATTTCCAACTAGCCCCAATGAGCAGTTCTTC.